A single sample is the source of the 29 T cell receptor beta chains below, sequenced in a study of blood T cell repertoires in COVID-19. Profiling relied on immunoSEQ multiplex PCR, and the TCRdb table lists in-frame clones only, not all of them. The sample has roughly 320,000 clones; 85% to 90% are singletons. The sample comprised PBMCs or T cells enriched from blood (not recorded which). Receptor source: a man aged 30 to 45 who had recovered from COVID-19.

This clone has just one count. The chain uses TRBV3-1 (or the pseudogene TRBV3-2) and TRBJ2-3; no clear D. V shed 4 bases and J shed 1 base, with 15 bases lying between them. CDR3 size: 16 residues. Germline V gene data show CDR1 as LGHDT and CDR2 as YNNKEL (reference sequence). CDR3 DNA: TGTGCCAGCAGCCCCAATTCAGGCCGCCGCACAGATACGCAGTATTTT. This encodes CASSPNSGRRTDTQYF.

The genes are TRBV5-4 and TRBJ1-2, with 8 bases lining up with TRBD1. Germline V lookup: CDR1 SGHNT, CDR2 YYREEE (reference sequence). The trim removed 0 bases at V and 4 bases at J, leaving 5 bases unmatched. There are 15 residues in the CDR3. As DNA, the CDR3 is TGTGCCAGCAGCTTGGCCCCAGGGGGCATCTATGGCTACACCTTC. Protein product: CASSLAPGGIYGYTF.

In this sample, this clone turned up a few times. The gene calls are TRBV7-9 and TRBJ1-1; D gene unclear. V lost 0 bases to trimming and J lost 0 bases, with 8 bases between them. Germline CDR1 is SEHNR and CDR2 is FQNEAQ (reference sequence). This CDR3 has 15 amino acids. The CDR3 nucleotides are TGTGCCAGCAGCTTAGCGGGCAGACTGAACACTGAAGCTTTCTTT. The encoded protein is CASSLAGRLNTEAFF.

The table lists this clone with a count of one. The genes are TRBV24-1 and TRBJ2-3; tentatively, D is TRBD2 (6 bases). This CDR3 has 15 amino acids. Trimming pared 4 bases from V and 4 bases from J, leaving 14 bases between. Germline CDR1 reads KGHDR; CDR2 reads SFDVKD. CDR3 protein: CATSEVGGKADTQYF. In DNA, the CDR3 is TGTGCCACCAGTGAGGTAGGAGGGAAGGCAGATACGCAGTATTTT.

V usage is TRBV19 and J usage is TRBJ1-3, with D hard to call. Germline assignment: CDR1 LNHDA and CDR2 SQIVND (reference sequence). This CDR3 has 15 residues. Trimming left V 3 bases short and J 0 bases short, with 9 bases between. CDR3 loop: CASSIGYISGNTIYF. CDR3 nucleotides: TGTGCCAGTAGTATCGGGTACATCTCTGGAAACACCATATATTTT. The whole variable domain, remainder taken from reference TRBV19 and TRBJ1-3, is DGGITQSPKYLFRKEGQNVTLSCEQNLNHDAMYWYRQDPGQGLRLIYYSQIVNDFQKGDIAEGYSVSREKKESFPLTVTSAQKNPTAFYLCASSIGYISGNTIYFGEGSWLTVV.

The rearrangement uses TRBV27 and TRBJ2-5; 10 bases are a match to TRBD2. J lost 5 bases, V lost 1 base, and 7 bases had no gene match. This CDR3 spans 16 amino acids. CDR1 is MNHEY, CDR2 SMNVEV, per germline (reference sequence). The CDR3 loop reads CASSLLSGGAGETQYF. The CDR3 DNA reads TGTGCCAGCAGTTTATTAAGCGGGGGGGCCGGGGAGACCCAGTACTTC.

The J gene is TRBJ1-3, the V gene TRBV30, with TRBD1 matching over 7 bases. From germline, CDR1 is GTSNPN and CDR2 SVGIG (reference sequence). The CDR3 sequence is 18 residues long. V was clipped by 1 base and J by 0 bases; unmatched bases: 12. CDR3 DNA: TGTGCCTGGAGTGCTACAGGGGTGGTAGGGTTCTCTGGAAACACCATATATTTT. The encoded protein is CAWSATGVVGFSGNTIYF.

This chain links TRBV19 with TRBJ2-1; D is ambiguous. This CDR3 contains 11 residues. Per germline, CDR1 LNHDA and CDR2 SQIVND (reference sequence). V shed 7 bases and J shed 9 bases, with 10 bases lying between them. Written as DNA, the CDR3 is TGTGCCAGTACTCCCGGCGGTGAGCAGTTCTTC. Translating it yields CASTPGGEQFF.

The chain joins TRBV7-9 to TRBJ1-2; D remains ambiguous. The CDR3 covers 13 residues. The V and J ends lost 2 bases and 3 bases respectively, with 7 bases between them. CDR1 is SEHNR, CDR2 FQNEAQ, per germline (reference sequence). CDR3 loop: CASSLRQDYGYTF. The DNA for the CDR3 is TGTGCCAGCAGCTTAAGACAAGACTATGGCTACACCTTC. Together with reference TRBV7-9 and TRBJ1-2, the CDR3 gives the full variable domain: DTGVSQNPRHKITKRGQNVTFRCDPISEHNRLYWYRQTLGQGPEFLTYFQNEAQLEKSRLLSDRFSAERPKGSFSTLEIQRTEQGDSAMYLCASSLRQDYGYTFGSGTRLTVV.

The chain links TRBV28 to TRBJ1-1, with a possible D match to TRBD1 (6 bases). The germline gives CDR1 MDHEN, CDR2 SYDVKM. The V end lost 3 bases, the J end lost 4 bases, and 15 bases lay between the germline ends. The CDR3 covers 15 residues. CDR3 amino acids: CASSLQTGVGTEAFF. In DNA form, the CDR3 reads TGTGCCAGCAGTTTGCAGACAGGCGTCGGCACTGAAGCTTTCTTT.

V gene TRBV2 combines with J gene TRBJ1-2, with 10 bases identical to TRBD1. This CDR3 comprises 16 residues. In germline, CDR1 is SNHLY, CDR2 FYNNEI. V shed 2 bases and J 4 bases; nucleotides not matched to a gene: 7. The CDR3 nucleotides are TGTGCCAGCAGTGAAAGGGGGGACAGGGGCCTCTATGGCTACACCTTC. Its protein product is CASSERGDRGLYGYTF.

CDR3 in amino acids: CASSLSGRGSLATNEKLFF. In DNA form, the CDR3 reads TGTGCCAGCAGTTTATCGGGGCGGGGCTCCCTTGCAACTAATGAAAAACTGTTTTTT. The V and J genes are TRBV28 and TRBJ1-4, with D possibly TRBD1 on 5 matching bases. The CDR3 has 19 residues. The germline V gene encodes CDR1 MDHEN and CDR2 SYDVKM. Trimming pared 1 base from V and 0 bases from J, leaving 18 bases between.

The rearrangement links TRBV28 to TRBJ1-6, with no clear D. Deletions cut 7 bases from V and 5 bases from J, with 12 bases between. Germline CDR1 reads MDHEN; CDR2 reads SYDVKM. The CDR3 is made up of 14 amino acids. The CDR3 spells CASNRGTNNSPLHF. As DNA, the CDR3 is TGTGCCAGCAATCGGGGTACTAATAATTCACCCCTCCACTTT.

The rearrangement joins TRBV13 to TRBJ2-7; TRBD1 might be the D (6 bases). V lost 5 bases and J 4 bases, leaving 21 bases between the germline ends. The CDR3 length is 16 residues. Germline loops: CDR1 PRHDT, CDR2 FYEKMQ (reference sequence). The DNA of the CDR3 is TGTGCCAGCAGCCCCATGGGGCAGGGGAGTGTGTACGAGCAGTACTTC. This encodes CASSPMGQGSVYEQYF.

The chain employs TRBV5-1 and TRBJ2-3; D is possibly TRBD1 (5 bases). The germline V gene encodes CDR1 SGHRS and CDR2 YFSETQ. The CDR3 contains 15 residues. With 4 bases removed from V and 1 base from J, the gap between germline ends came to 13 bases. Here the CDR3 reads CASSQQVGGTDTQYF. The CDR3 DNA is TGCGCCAGCAGCCAACAGGTCGGCGGCACAGATACGCAGTATTTT.

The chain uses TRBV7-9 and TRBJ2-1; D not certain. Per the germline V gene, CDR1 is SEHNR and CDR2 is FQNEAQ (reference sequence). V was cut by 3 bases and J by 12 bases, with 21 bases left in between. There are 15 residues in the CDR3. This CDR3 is CASSLSEQPSSRQFF. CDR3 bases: TGTGCCAGCAGCTTGTCGGAACAGCCATCAAGTCGGCAGTTCTTC.

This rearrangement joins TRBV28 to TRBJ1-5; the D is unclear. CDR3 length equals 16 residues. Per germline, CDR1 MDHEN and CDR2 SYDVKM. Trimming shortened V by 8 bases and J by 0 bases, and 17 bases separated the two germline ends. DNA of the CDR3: TGTGCCAGCGGAGAGATCGGCTCCTATAGCAATCAGCCCCAGCATTTT. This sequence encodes CASGEIGSYSNQPQHF.

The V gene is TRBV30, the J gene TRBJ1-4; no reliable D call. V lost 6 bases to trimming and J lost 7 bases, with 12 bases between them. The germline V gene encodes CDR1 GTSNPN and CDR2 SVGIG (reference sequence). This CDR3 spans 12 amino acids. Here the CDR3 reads CACRPRGEKLFF. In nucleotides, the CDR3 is TGTGCCTGCCGGCCCCGGGGTGAAAAACTGTTTTTT.

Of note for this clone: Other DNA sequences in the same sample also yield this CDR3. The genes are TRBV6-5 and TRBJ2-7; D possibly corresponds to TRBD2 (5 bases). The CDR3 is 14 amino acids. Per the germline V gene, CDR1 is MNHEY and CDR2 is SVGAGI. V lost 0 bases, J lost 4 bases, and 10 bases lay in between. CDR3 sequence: CASSYSGRAYEQYF. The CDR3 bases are TGTGCCAGCAGTTACTCCGGGCGGGCATACGAGCAGTACTTC.

CDR3 DNA sequence: TGCGCCAGCAGCTTGCGGGGACAGGGTTACAATGAGCAGTTCTTC. It specifies CASSLRGQGYNEQFF. This rearrangement joins TRBV5-1 to TRBJ2-1, with TRBD1 identical over 9 bases. The V gene end was trimmed by 1 base and the J gene end by 4 bases; junction bases not matched to a gene: 3. Germline V lookup: CDR1 SGHRS, CDR2 YFSETQ. This CDR3 has 15 amino acids.

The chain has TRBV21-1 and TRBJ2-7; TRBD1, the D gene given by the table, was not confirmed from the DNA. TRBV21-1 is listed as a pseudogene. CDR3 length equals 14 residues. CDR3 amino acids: CASKPPQGSYEQYF. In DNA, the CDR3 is TGTGCCAGCAAACCCCCCCAGGGCTCCTACGAGCAGTACTTC.

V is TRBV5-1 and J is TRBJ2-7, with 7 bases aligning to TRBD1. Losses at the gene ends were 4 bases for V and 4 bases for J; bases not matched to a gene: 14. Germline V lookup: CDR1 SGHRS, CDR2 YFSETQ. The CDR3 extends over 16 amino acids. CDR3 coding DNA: TGCGCCAGCAGCAAGGGGGCAGGGCGTTTTGAGTACGAGCAGTACTTC. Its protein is CASSKGAGRFEYEQYF.

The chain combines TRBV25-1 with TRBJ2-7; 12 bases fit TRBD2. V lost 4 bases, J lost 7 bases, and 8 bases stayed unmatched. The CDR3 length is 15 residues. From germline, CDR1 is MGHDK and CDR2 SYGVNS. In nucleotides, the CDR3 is TGTGCCAGCAGTGCTCTAGCGGGAGGGCCGGGAGAGCAGTACTTC. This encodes CASSALAGGPGEQYF.

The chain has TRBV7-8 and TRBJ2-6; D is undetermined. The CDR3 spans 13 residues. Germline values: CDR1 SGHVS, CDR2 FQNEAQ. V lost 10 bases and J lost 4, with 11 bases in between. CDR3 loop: CAIQSAGANVLTF. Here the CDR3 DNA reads TGTGCCATACAGTCCGCCGGGGCCAACGTCCTGACTTTC.

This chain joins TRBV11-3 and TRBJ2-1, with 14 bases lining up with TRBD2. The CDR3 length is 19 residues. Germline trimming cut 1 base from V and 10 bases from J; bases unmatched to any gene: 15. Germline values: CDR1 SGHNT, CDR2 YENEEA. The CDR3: CASSLVPTLTSGRAGEQFF. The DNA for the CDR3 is TGTGCCAGCAGCTTAGTCCCAACCCTGACTAGCGGGAGGGCAGGAGAGCAGTTCTTC.

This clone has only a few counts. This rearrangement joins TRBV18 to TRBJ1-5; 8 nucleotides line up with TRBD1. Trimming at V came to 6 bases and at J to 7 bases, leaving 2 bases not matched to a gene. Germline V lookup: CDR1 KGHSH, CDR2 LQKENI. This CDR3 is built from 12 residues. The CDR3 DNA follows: TGTGCCAGCTCGGACAGGGACCAGCCCCAGCATTTT. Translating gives CASSDRDQPQHF.

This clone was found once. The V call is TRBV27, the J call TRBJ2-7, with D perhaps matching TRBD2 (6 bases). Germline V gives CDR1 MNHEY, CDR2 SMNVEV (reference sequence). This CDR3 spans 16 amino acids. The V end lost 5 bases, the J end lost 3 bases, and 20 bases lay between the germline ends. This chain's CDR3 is CASSQSTSHSFYEQYF. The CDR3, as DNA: TGTGCCAGCAGTCAAAGTACTAGCCACTCCTTCTACGAGCAGTACTTC.

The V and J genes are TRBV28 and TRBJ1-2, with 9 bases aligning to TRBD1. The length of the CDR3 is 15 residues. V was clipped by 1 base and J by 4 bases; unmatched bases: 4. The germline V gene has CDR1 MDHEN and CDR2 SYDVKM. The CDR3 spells CASSLLTGGGYGYTF. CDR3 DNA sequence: TGTGCCAGCAGTTTATTGACAGGGGGGGGCTATGGCTACACCTTC.

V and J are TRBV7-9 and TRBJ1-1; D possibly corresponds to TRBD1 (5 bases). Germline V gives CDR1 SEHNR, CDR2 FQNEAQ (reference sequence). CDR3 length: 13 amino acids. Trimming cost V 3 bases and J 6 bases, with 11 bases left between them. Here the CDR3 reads CASSFPGEPEAFF. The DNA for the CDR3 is TGTGCCAGCAGCTTCCCGGGGGAGCCTGAAGCTTTCTTT.